This TCR beta chain was captured in a study of blood T cell repertoires in COVID-19. The CDR3 runs to 15 residues. The junction had 7 bases not matched to a gene; V was cut back by 6 bases and J by 0 bases. Germline assignment: CDR1 SGHNT and CDR2 YYREEE (reference sequence). The protocol was immunoSEQ multiplex PCR, while the TCRdb copy is restricted to in-frame clones and leaves out a portion. In the table there are more than 150,000 clones, more than 75% of which are singletons. The chain combines TRBV5-4 with TRBJ2-3; 7 nucleotides match TRBD2. Input material: peripheral blood. This TCR was sampled from a man aged 35-49 years with active or convalescent COVID-19. The CDR3 region is CASTPGGGSTDTQYF. CDR3 bases: TGTGCCAGCACCCCAGGCGGGGGTAGCACAGATACGCAGTATTTT. Using reference TRBV5-4 and TRBJ2-3 for the parts outside the CDR3, the full variable domain is ETGVTQSPTHLIKTRGQQVTLRCSSQSGHNTVSWYQQALGQGPQFIFQYYREEENGRGNFPPRFSGLQFPNYSSELNVNALELDDSALYLCASTPGGGSTDTQYFGPGTRLTVL.